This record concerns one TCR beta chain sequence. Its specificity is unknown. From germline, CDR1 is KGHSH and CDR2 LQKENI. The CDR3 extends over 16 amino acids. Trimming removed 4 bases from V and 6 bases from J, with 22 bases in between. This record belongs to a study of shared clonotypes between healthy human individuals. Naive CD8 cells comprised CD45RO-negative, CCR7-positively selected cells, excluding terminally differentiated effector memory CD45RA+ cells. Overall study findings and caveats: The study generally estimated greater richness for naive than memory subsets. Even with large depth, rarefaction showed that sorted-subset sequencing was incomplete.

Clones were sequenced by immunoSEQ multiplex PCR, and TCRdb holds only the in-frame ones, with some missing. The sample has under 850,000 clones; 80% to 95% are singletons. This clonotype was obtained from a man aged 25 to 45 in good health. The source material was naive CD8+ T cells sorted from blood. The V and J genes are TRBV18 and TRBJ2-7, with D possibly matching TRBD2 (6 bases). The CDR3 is CASSHSTGRLGLEQYF. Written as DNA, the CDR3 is TGTGCCAGCTCACACAGCACGGGGAGGTTGGGTCTCGAGCAGTACTTC. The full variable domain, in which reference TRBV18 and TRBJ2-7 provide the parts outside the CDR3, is NAGVMQNPRHLVRRRGQEARLRCSPMKGHSHVYWYRQLPEEGLKFMVYLQKENIIDESGMPKERFSAEFPKEGPSILRIQQVVRGDSAAYFCASSHSTGRLGLEQYFGPGTRLTVT.